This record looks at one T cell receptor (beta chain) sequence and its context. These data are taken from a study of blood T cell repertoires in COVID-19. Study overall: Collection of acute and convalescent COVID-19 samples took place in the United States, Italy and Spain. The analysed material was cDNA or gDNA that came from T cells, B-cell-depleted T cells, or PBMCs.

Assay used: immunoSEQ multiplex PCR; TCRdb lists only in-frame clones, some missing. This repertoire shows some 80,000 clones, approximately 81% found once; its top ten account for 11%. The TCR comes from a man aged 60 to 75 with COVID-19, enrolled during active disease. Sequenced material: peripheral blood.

The CDR3 here is CASSPPAGQETQYF. DNA of the CDR3: TGTGCCAGCTCACCACCGGCAGGGCAAGAGACCCAGTACTTC. This chain uses TRBV18 with TRBJ2-5; a weak D match, TRBD1 (5 bases). This CDR3 contains 14 residues. V lost 0 bases and J 2 bases, leaving 7 bases between the germline ends. CDR1 is KGHSH, CDR2 LQKENI, per germline.